Presented here are 4 T cell receptor beta chains from one specimen sequenced in a study of identical twins. TCRdb recomputed calls from the 5' RACE reads with MiXCR, one row per CDR3 protein. Of some 710,000 distinct CDR3 sequences in the sample, 5.5% to 6.5% are singletons; the top ten hold approximately 1.6%. Sample: naive T cells sorted from blood. These receptors were obtained from a man between 18 and 29 years old in good health.

This clonotype has just a few counts. The CDR3 region is CASTQTAGGRETQYF. The CDR3, as DNA: TGTGCCAGCACTCAGACGGCGGGGGGCAGAGAGACCCAGTACTTC. The chain couples TRBV2 to TRBJ2-5; 8 nucleotides agree with TRBD2. The CDR3 is 15 residues long. CDR1 is SNHLY and CDR2 is FYNNEI in the germline V gene. V lost 7 bases to trimming and J lost 4 bases; unmatched junction nucleotides: 11.

This clonotype was picked up a small number of times. The V call is TRBV11-2, the J call TRBJ2-2; 13 nucleotides align to TRBD2. The CDR3 is made up of 19 amino acids. V dropped 5 bases and J dropped 0; count of bases not matched to a gene: 9. The germline V gene has CDR1 SGHAT and CDR2 FQNNGV. In nucleotides, the CDR3 is TGTGCCAGCAGCCCCCGTGGGACTAGCGGGACGCCGAACACCGGGGAGCTGTTTTTT. The encoded protein is CASSPRGTSGTPNTGELFF.

This clonotype was detected many times. CDR3 nucleotide sequence: TGTGCCACCAGCAGAGATTTGACTAGCGGGAGTAACGCAGATACGCAGTATTTT. It encodes CATSRDLTSGSNADTQYF. The gene calls are TRBV15 and TRBJ2-3, with 12 bases that match TRBD2. This CDR3 contains 18 residues. The germline V gene has CDR1 LNHNV and CDR2 YYDKDF (reference sequence). V dropped 0 bases and J dropped 4; count of bases not matched to a gene: 8.

The V and J genes are TRBV10-2 and TRBJ2-5; 7 nucleotides match TRBD1. V lost 3 bases, J lost 2 bases, and 6 bases stayed unmatched. From germline, CDR1 is WSHSY and CDR2 SAAADI. This CDR3 is built from 15 residues. CDR3 bases: TGCGCCAGCAGTGACGTGGGACAGATACAAGAGACCCAGTACTTC. This encodes CASSDVGQIQETQYF.